Presented here are 5 T cell receptor beta chains from one specimen sequenced in a study of cytomegalovirus exposure and HLA in healthy donors. PCR involved 60 Vbeta and 13 Jbeta primers. Measured with immunoSEQ multiplex PCR; TCRdb has only the in-frame clones, and not every one. The sample has 90,000 to 130,000 clones, about 74% seen once. Sequencing input: PBMCs. Receptor source: a man under 40 in good health and CMV-seropositive.

CDR3 in DNA: TGTGCCAGCAGCTTAGCGGCGGGGGACAGGGTATATGGCTACACCTTC. This translates into CASSLAAGDRVYGYTF. The chain uses TRBV7-9 and TRBJ1-2; TRBD1 matches 9 bases. The CDR3 totals 16 residues. Per germline, CDR1 SEHNR and CDR2 FQNEAQ (reference sequence). The V and J ends lost 0 bases and 5 bases, in that order; junction bases with no gene match: 7.

This clone has a single count. The CDR3 here is CASSLAGVISYNSPLHF. The CDR3 coding sequence is TGTGCCAGCAGCTTAGCAGGGGTGATCTCCTATAATTCACCCCTCCACTTT. The chain joins TRBV11-2 to TRBJ1-6; the D gene is possibly TRBD1 (6 bases). Between the trimmed V and J ends, which lost 1 base and 0 bases, there was a span of 10 bases. CDR3 length: 17 amino acids. Germline CDR1 and CDR2: SGHAT and FQNNGV.

To note about this clone: The sample has other DNA sequences that encode this CDR3 too. The rearrangement uses TRBV5-1 and TRBJ2-1; 7 bases are shared with TRBD2. This CDR3 is 15 amino acids long. Losses at the gene ends were 0 bases for V and 5 bases for J; bases not matched to a gene: 5. In germline, CDR1 is SGHRS, CDR2 YFSETQ. The CDR3 region has the DNA TGCGCCAGCAGCTTGGCGCCTAGCGGAAACAATGAGCAGTTCTTC. It translates to CASSLAPSGNNEQFF.

This clone showed up just once. V gene TRBV9 combines with J gene TRBJ2-7, with D possibly matching TRBD2 (6 bases). CDR1 SGDLS and CDR2 YYNGEE come from the germline V gene. Between the trimmed V and J ends, which lost 0 bases and 1 base, there was a span of 14 bases. This CDR3 is built from 16 residues. CDR3 sequence: CASSVGGGAGSYEQYF. In DNA form, the CDR3 reads TGTGCCAGCAGCGTAGGTGGCGGGGCGGGATCCTACGAGCAGTACTTC.

This rearrangement joins TRBV27 to TRBJ1-1; D is perhaps TRBD1 (5 bases). V shed 6 bases and J shed 1 base, with 9 bases lying between them. The CDR3 totals 13 residues. Germline CDR1 MNHEY, CDR2 SMNVEV (reference sequence). The CDR3 reads CASRYTGNTEAFF. CDR3 nucleotides: TGTGCCAGCAGATACACAGGGAACACTGAAGCTTTCTTT.